This TCR beta chain was captured by sequencing in a study of identical twins. Study-level points and caveats: Abundant cord blood beta clonotypes carried fewer insertions; memory repertoires showed none. Excess sharing between twins was weaker in beta out-of-frame sequences.

Per germline, CDR1 SEHNR and CDR2 FQNEAQ (reference sequence). The V and J ends lost 3 bases and 5 bases respectively, with 9 bases between them. The CDR3 totals 13 residues. Healthy Caucasians were all of the donors. This clonotype was seen ten or more times. The antigen remains undetermined. TCRdb reanalysed the 5' RACE reads using MiXCR and keeps one entry per CDR3 protein. The table lists hundreds of thousands of distinct CDR3 sequences, approximately 7.9% of them singletons. These data also formed part of another study, on yellow fever vaccine responses in identical twins. That report notes: The T cell response to vaccination in identical twins was reportedly partly convergent and partly personalized.

The J gene is TRBJ2-3, the V gene TRBV7-9; D unresolved. Sequencing was done on a sample of CD8+ T cells sorted from blood. This clonotype was obtained from a young woman in good health. This CDR3 is CASSFIPVDTQYF. The CDR3, as DNA: TGTGCCAGCAGCTTCATCCCAGTAGATACGCAGTATTTT.